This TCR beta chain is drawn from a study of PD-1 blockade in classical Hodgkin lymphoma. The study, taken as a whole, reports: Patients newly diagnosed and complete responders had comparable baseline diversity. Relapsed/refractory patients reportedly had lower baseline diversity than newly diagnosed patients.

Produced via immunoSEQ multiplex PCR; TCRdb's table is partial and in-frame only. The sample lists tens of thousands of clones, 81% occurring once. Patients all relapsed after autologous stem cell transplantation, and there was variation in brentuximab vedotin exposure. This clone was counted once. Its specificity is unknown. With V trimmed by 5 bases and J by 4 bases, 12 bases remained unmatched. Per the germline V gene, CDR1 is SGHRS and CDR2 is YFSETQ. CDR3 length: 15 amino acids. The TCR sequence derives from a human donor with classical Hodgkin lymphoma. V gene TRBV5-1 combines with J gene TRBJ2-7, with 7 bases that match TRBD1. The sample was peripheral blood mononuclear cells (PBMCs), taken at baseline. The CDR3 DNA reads TGCGCCAGCAGGGAGTGGGACAGTGGGGTTTACGAGCAGTACTTC. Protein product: CASREWDSGVYEQYF.